These 30 T cell receptor beta chains were sequenced from one sample in a study of blood T cells in healthy people across ages. Then a second PCR, running roughly 7 to 12 cycles, was carried out with a sample-barcoded 5' primer and a J-beta primer mix. TCRdb ran MiXCR on the 5' RACE reads and lists one entry per CDR3 protein. Among nearly 800,000 distinct CDR3 sequences, approximately 60% were seen once, and the ten largest hold more than 25%. Sequencing was performed on blood. The receptors stem from a man in his forties in good health.

The chain joins TRBV11-2 to TRBJ2-1, with a weak D call TRBD1 (5 bases). V lost 1 base to trimming and J lost 2 bases, with 9 bases between them. The V gene's germline CDR1 is SGHAT and CDR2 FQNNGV. The CDR3 contains 15 residues. The CDR3 protein is CASSLGGAAYNEQFF. CDR3 bases: TGTGCCAGCAGCTTAGGGGGCGCAGCCTACAATGAGCAGTTCTTC.

This rearrangement joins TRBV6-5 to TRBJ2-7, with TRBD2 identical over 8 bases. V shed 4 bases, J shed 2 bases, and the junction held 4 bases outside the gene matches. Germline V gene sequence: CDR1 MNHEY, CDR2 SVGAGI. The CDR3 is made up of 14 amino acids. The CDR3: CASSSGLAPYEQYF. The CDR3, as DNA: TGTGCCAGCAGTTCAGGACTAGCTCCCTACGAGCAGTACTTC.

The chain is built from TRBV3-1 and TRBJ2-5; D gene ambiguous. Trimming cost V 4 bases and J 5 bases, with 17 bases left between them. This CDR3 has 15 amino acids. Germline assignment: CDR1 LGHDT and CDR2 YNNKEL (reference sequence). CDR3 in amino acids: CASSPRANLGETQYF. In DNA, the CDR3 is TGTGCCAGCAGCCCCCGGGCCAACCTGGGGGAGACCCAGTACTTC.

The chain has TRBV27 and TRBJ1-5, with a possible D match to TRBD1 (5 bases). The CDR3 runs 13 residues. V was pared by 7 bases and J by 6 bases, with 13 bases between. CDR1 and CDR2 from the germline V gene are MNHEY and SMNVEV (reference sequence). The CDR3 bases are TGTGCCAGCAATGGGGGTTTGGGTCAGCCCCAGCATTTT. This codes for CASNGGLGQPQHF.

The CDR3 sequence: CSAREVASNIQYF. CDR3 DNA: TGCAGTGCTAGAGAGGTCGCCTCCAACATTCAGTACTTC. V gene TRBV20-1 combines with J gene TRBJ2-5, with D unclear. Near its end, the DNA agrees better with TRBJ2-4, so the J call may be wrong. Germline V lookup: CDR1 DFQATT, CDR2 SNEGSKA (reference sequence). The CDR3 is 13 residues long.

The chain carries TRBV20-1 and TRBJ2-5; 9 bases map to TRBD1. Germline CDR1 is DFQATT and CDR2 is SNEGSKA (reference sequence). J gave up 7 bases and V 3 bases, and 9 bases lay outside the gene matches. CDR3 length: 14 amino acids. The CDR3 DNA reads TGCAGTGCTAGGAGTCCGGGACAGGGTGCGACCCAGTACTTC. Translated: CSARSPGQGATQYF.

A remark on this clonotype: A read error may be the cause here, since a much bigger clone is one base away. The chain is built from TRBV29-1 and TRBJ2-3, with D hard to call. CDR1 is SQVTM, CDR2 ANQGSEA, per germline. The CDR3 length is 15 residues. Written as DNA, the CDR3 is TGCAGCGTTGAAGATCCGGGTCGGTACACAAATACGCAGTATTTT. Its protein is CSVEDPGRYTNTQYF.

This clonotype turned up a few times. The gene calls are TRBV29-1 and TRBJ2-4, with 8 bases that match TRBD2. The trim removed 4 bases at V and 0 bases at J, leaving 2 bases unmatched. Germline V gives CDR1 SQVTM, CDR2 ANQGSEA. This CDR3 comprises 14 residues. The CDR3 is CSVAREGAKNIQYF. DNA of the CDR3: TGCAGCGTTGCCCGGGAGGGAGCCAAAAACATTCAGTACTTC. Together with reference TRBV29-1 and TRBJ2-4, the CDR3 gives the full variable domain: SAVISQKPSRDICQRGTSLTIQCQVDSQVTMMFWYRQQPGQSLTLIATANQGSEATYESGFVIDKFPISRPNLTFSTLTVSNMSPEDSSIYLCSVAREGAKNIQYFGAGTRLSVL.

This clonotype was seen more than once but under ten times. The chain carries TRBV6-1 and TRBJ2-3, with D hard to call. This CDR3 region has 17 residues. The germline V and J ends were trimmed by 6 bases and 2 bases, with 21 bases remaining between them. CDR1 is MNHNS and CDR2 is SASEGT in the germline V gene. The CDR3, as DNA: TGTGCCAGCAGCCCATGGTTTGGATTGGCTATCACAGATACGCAGTATTTT. This codes for CASSPWFGLAITDTQYF.

This rearrangement joins TRBV7-9 to TRBJ2-6; D tentatively fits TRBD1 or TRBD2 (6 bases each). Trimming cost V 8 bases and J 0 bases, with 11 bases left between them. Germline V gene lookup returns CDR1 SEHNR and CDR2 FQNEAQ (reference sequence). CDR3 size: 15 residues. CDR3 sequence (DNA): TGTGCCAGCGACAGGAGGGCCTCTGGGGCCAACGTCCTGACTTTC. Encoded protein: CASDRRASGANVLTF.

The chain recombines TRBV6-2 or TRBV6-3 with TRBJ2-7; unclear D gene. The CDR3 covers 14 residues. Trimming took off 7 bases at V and 6 bases at J, with 19 bases between the two ends. Germline V CDR1 and CDR2: MNHEY, SVGEGT. CDR3 sequence: CASKVLGPPFEQYF. The CDR3 DNA sequence: TGTGCCAGCAAAGTCCTGGGCCCCCCCTTCGAGCAGTACTTC.

The chain combines TRBV6-2 or TRBV6-3 with TRBJ2-3, with 9 bases matching TRBD2. The junction had 7 bases not matched to a gene; V was cut back by 5 bases and J by 1 base. The CDR3 extends over 16 amino acids. Germline CDR1 MNHEY, CDR2 SVGEGT. The CDR3 protein is CASSTSRTSGTDTQYF. The CDR3 coding sequence is TGTGCCAGCAGTACAAGCCGGACTAGCGGCACAGATACGCAGTATTTT.

The J gene is TRBJ1-6, the V gene TRBV7-9; TRBD1 agrees at 7 bases. This CDR3 comprises 14 residues. The germline gives CDR1 SEHNR, CDR2 FQNEAQ (reference sequence). Unmatched junction bases numbered 8, after V lost 5 bases and J lost 10 bases. The CDR3 reads CASSDRQGGSPLHF. In nucleotides, the CDR3 is TGTGCCAGCAGCGACCGACAGGGAGGCTCACCCCTCCACTTT.

The J gene is TRBJ2-3, the V gene TRBV5-1; D ambiguous. The V gene's germline CDR1 is SGHRS and CDR2 YFSETQ. The CDR3 is 15 amino acids. Trimming took off 0 bases at V and 2 bases at J, with 10 bases between the two ends. CDR3 sequence reads: CASSLDATLTDTQYF. CDR3 sequence (DNA): TGCGCCAGCAGCTTGGACGCAACCCTCACAGATACGCAGTATTTT.

The J gene is TRBJ2-7, the V gene TRBV9; no definite D call. The J call may be in error: the DNA end matches TRBJ2-5 better. The CDR3 is 13 amino acids. Germline-derived CDR1 and CDR2 are SGDLS and YYNGEE. The CDR3 sequence is CASSPTTGETQYF. The CDR3 bases are TGTGCCAGCAGCCCAACAACTGGGGAGACCCAGTACTTC.

The chain uses TRBV6-1 and TRBJ1-5; possible D gene TRBD1, 5 bases. Trimming took off 6 bases at V and 3 bases at J, with 9 bases between the two ends. The CDR3 is 13 amino acids. Germline V CDR1 and CDR2: MNHNS, SASEGT. The CDR3 loop is CASRGTVNQPQHF. The CDR3 bases are TGTGCCAGCAGGGGGACGGTCAATCAGCCCCAGCATTTT.

The chain carries TRBV6-4 and TRBJ1-6; the D gene is possibly TRBD1 (6 bases). Trimming stripped 6 bases from V and 7 bases from J, with 16 bases between. The germline V gene has CDR1 MRHNA and CDR2 SNTAGT. The CDR3 length is 15 residues. The CDR3 DNA reads as TGTGCCAGCAGGAAGGACAGCGGTCTCAATTCACCCCTCCACTTT. Protein sequence: CASRKDSGLNSPLHF.

This chain links TRBV11-3 with TRBJ2-4; D remains unclear. The CDR3 sequence is 16 residues long. V was shortened by 0 bases and J by 7 bases, with 16 bases between the two germline ends. Looked up from germline, CDR1 is SGHNT and CDR2 is YENEEA. The CDR3 region is CASSLDLGTAVNIQYF. CDR3 sequence (DNA): TGTGCCAGCAGCTTAGATCTGGGTACGGCCGTCAACATTCAGTACTTC.

J is TRBJ2-4 and V is TRBV5-1; TRBD2 agrees at 10 bases. The J call may be in error: the DNA end matches TRBJ2-5 better. The CDR3 runs 16 residues. Germline-derived CDR1 and CDR2 are SGHRS and YFSETQ. The CDR3: CASSLHLAGVGETQYF. The CDR3 bases are TGCGCCAGCAGCTTGCATCTAGCGGGAGTTGGAGAGACCCAGTACTTC.

CDR3 protein: CSVESRAEAAPTQYF. In nucleotides, the CDR3 is TGCAGCGTTGAATCTCGGGCGGAGGCCGCGCCGACCCAGTACTTC. The chain has TRBV29-1 and TRBJ2-5, with a weak D call TRBD2 (5 bases). Germline CDR1 SQVTM, CDR2 ANQGSEA. CDR3 length: 15 amino acids. V was cut by 2 bases and J by 7 bases, with 20 bases left in between.

The count of this clonotype is one. The chain combines TRBV27 with TRBJ1-2; 9 positions match TRBD1. V was clipped by 8 bases and J by 0 bases; unmatched bases: 4. Germline-derived CDR1 and CDR2 are MNHEY and SMNVEV (reference sequence). The CDR3 is 14 residues long. CDR3 sequence reads: CASGRDRANYGYTF. The CDR3 DNA is TGTGCCAGCGGTCGGGACAGGGCTAACTATGGCTACACCTTC.

V and J are TRBV5-1 and TRBJ2-7; 7 bases fit TRBD2. The end of the DNA aligns better with TRBJ2-5, so the J call may be wrong. Germline V gives CDR1 SGHRS, CDR2 YFSETQ. The CDR3 spans 14 residues. CDR3 nucleotide sequence: TGCGCCAGCAGCTCGACTAGCAGGACGGAGACCCAGTACTTC. Amino acid sequence: CASSSTSRTETQYF.

This clonotype has a handful of counts. The chain has TRBV7-3 and TRBJ2-4; D is perhaps TRBD1 or TRBD2 (5 bases each). The V and J ends lost 5 bases and 13 bases respectively, with 15 bases between them. Germline CDR1 is SGHTA and CDR2 is FQGTGA. This CDR3 region has 12 residues. The CDR3 nucleotides read TGTGCCAGCAGCCCGACCGGGACCAGGCAGTACTTC. This codes for CASSPTGTRQYF.

This rearrangement joins TRBV28 to TRBJ1-6; D is possibly TRBD1 (5 bases). The CDR3 is 16 amino acids. Germline assignment: CDR1 MDHEN and CDR2 SYDVKM. The V end lost 3 bases, the J end lost 7 bases, and 16 bases lay between the germline ends. CDR3 protein: CASSFTLGTPNSPLHF. In nucleotides, the CDR3 is TGTGCCAGCAGTTTCACCCTCGGGACTCCGAATTCACCCCTCCACTTT. The full variable domain, completed using reference TRBV28 and TRBJ1-6, is DVKVTQSSRYLVKRTGEKVFLECVQDMDHENMFWYRQDPGLGLRLIYFSYDVKMKEKGDIPEGYSVSREKKERFSLILESASTNQTSMYLCASSFTLGTPNSPLHFGNGTRLTVT.

V usage is TRBV3-1 and J usage is TRBJ2-7; possible D gene TRBD1, 6 bases. V was trimmed by 1 base and J by 1 base, leaving 17 bases between them. CDR3 size: 17 residues. Germline loops: CDR1 LGHDT, CDR2 YNNKEL (reference sequence). The CDR3 bases are TGTGCCAGCAGCCAAGTCCTTGACAGGTTGGTTTCCTACGAGCAGTACTTC. Translating it yields CASSQVLDRLVSYEQYF.

The chain links TRBV5-1 to TRBJ2-3, with D maybe TRBD2 (6 bases). The V gene lost 3 bases and the J gene lost 2 bases, with 13 bases spanning the gap. CDR3 length equals 15 residues. Looked up from germline, CDR1 is SGHRS and CDR2 is YFSETQ. CDR3 DNA sequence: TGCGCCAGCAGCTCCACTAGCCCGAACACAGATACGCAGTATTTT. It translates to CASSSTSPNTDTQYF. The full variable domain, rest sourced from reference TRBV5-1 and TRBJ2-3, is KAGVTQTPRYLIKTRGQQVTLSCSPISGHRSVSWYQQTPGQGLQFLFEYFSETQRNKGNFPGRFSGRQFSNSRSEMNVSTLELGDSALYLCASSSTSPNTDTQYFGPGTRLTVL.

The V call is TRBV5-1, the J call TRBJ2-5, with D unresolved. CDR1 and CDR2 from the germline V gene are SGHRS and YFSETQ. The CDR3 loop spans 15 amino acids. Deletions cut 0 bases from V and 2 bases from J, with 11 bases between. The CDR3 nucleotides read TGCGCCAGCAGCTTGGGGTCTCTTAAACAAGAGACCCAGTACTTC. It encodes CASSLGSLKQETQYF. The entire variable domain, with the rest obtained from reference TRBV5-1 and TRBJ2-5, is as follows: KAGVTQTPRYLIKTRGQQVTLSCSPISGHRSVSWYQQTPGQGLQFLFEYFSETQRNKGNFPGRFSGRQFSNSRSEMNVSTLELGDSALYLCASSLGSLKQETQYFGPGTRLLVL.

In its sample, this clonotype was seen a few times. The chain carries TRBV20-1 and TRBJ1-2; D uncertain. V was shortened by 5 bases and J by 1 base, with 11 bases between the two germline ends. Germline V gives CDR1 DFQATT, CDR2 SNEGSKA (reference sequence). The CDR3 runs to 13 residues. DNA of the CDR3: TGCAGTGCTGCGGCGGCCCTTAACTATGGCTACACCTTC. Protein: CSAAAALNYGYTF.

This clonotype showed up just a few times. The gene calls are TRBV7-2 and TRBJ2-5; a weak D match, TRBD2 (7 bases). V was pared by 4 bases and J by 5 bases, with 14 bases between. Per the germline V gene, CDR1 is SGHTA and CDR2 is FQGNSA. This CDR3 is built from 14 residues. CDR3 region: CASSSRGGLETQYF. CDR3 DNA sequence: TGTGCCAGCAGCTCAAGGGGGGGCCTTGAGACCCAGTACTTC.

This clonotype has a single count. This chain uses TRBV24-1 with TRBJ2-1, with TRBD2 matching 7 bases. V lost 1 base to trimming and J lost 13 bases; unmatched junction nucleotides: 9. This CDR3 comprises 14 residues. Per the germline V gene, CDR1 is KGHDR and CDR2 is SFDVKD. CDR3 DNA sequence: TGTGCCACCAGTGATTTAGGGAGGGGAGAGACCCAGTTCTTC. Protein sequence: CATSDLGRGETQFF.